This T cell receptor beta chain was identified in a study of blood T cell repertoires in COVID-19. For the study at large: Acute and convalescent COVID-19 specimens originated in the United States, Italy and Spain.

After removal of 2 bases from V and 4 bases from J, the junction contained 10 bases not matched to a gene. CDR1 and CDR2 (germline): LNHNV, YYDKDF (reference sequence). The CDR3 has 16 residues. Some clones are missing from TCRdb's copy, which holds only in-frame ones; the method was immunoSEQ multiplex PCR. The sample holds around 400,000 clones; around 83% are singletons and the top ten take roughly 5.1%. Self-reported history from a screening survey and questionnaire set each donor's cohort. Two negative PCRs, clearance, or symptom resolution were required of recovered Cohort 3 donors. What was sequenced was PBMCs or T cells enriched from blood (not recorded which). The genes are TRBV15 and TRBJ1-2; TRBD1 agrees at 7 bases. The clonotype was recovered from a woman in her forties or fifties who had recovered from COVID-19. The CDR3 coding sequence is TGTGCCACCAGCAGAAGCCAATTTGGGGACAGCTATGGCTACACCTTC. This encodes CATSRSQFGDSYGYTF.